Sequencing of this TCR beta chain was carried out in a study of cytotoxic CD8 clonotypes in ibrutinib-treated CLL. Study conclusions and caveats: Under treatment, the uncommon public clonotypes either contracted or remained stable. While tracking circulating CD8+ T-cell counts, baseline clonality exceeded that of age-matched healthy donors.

The CDR3 consists of 15 residues. The V end lost 6 bases, the J end lost 4 bases, and 18 bases lay between the germline ends. From germline, CDR1 is MNHEY and CDR2 SVGAGI. Comments on this clone: The antigen remains undetermined.

Investigators sourced approximately 2 micrograms of genomic DNA from cryopreserved PBMCs for TCR beta libraries. Libraries were prepared by immunoSEQ multiplex PCR; TCRdb keeps only in-frame clonotypes and omits some of them. The profile shows 55,000 to 85,000 clones, around nine tenths of them singletons. The sequence was obtained from a human donor with chronic lymphocytic leukemia. The material sequenced was PBMCs, taken after 12 months of ibrutinib treatment. The rearrangement joins TRBV6-5 to TRBJ2-5; D may correspond to TRBD1 or TRBD2 (5 bases each). The CDR3 sequence is CASSWGEGWGETQYF. Written as DNA, the CDR3 is TGTGCCAGCAGCTGGGGCGAGGGTTGGGGAGAGACCCAGTACTTC.